What follows are 19 T cell receptor beta chains derived from one specimen sequenced in a study of OX40 agonist ivuxolimab in advanced cancers. Preparation of the library involved the immunoSEQ multiplex PCR assay. Entries here come from immuneACCESS through TCRdb and include only in-frame sequences with V and J called. Some clones fail to appear in such tables; in the studies checked, an unresolved V gene covers under half of the shortfall, and the cause of the remainder is unknown. The sample table lists nearly 80,000 clones, about nine tenths of them with a count of one. Less than 0.35% of the sample belongs to the ten largest clones. The source material was CD4+ or CD8+ T cells sorted from blood, sampled in a trial of the OX40 agonist ivuxolimab. The receptors come from an adult with an advanced solid tumor such as melanoma, head and neck, liver or kidney cancer.

A few counts support this clone. This sequence joins TRBV10-1 and TRBJ1-2; TRBD1 is a possible D gene (5 bases). The length of the CDR3 is 13 residues. The ends were cut back, 0 bases at V and 8 bases at J, with 10 bases in the middle. The germline V gene has CDR1 WNHNN and CDR2 SYGVQD (reference sequence). The CDR3 DNA reads TGCGCCAGCAGTGAGTCGCGGGACGGGGGCTACACCTTC. It yields the protein CASSESRDGGYTF.

The chain carries TRBV18 and TRBJ2-5, with 12 nucleotides matching TRBD2. The CDR3 has 16 amino acids. The germline gives CDR1 KGHSH, CDR2 LQKENI. Trimming removed 3 bases from V and 5 bases from J; junction bases left unmatched: 7. The CDR3 nucleotides read TGTGCCAGCTCACCGTCTAGCGGGGGGGCGACGGAGACCCAGTACTTC. Translated: CASSPSSGGATETQYF.

This chain uses TRBV2 with TRBJ1-5; a possible D gene is TRBD1 (6 bases). V lost 4 bases and J 3 bases, leaving 13 bases between the germline ends. This CDR3 contains 15 residues. Germline V gene data show CDR1 as SNHLY and CDR2 as FYNNEI. CDR3 nucleotides: TGTGCCAGCAGTGTGGACAGACTTTCCAATCAGCCCCAGCATTTT. Its protein is CASSVDRLSNQPQHF.

CDR3 nucleotide sequence: TGTGCCAGCAGCGTAGCTACCCCGGAGAGCACTGAAGCTTTCTTT. This sequence encodes CASSVATPESTEAFF. The rearrangement joins TRBV9 to TRBJ1-1; D is uncertain. The CDR3 runs to 15 residues. CDR1 and CDR2 from the germline V gene are SGDLS and YYNGEE. V was cut by 0 bases and J by 4 bases, with 13 bases left in between.

J is TRBJ2-2 and V is TRBV2; D remains ambiguous. CDR1 and CDR2 from the germline V gene are SNHLY and FYNNEI. This CDR3 contains 16 residues. V lost 1 base and J 2 bases, leaving 11 bases between the germline ends. CDR3 coding DNA: TGTGCCAGCAGTGAAGTAGGACCCCAAAACACCGGGGAGCTGTTTTTT. Protein: CASSEVGPQNTGELFF.

This clone was detected only a few times. This chain joins TRBV2 and TRBJ1-1, with TRBD1 identical over 8 bases. The V gene end was trimmed by 6 bases and the J gene end by 7 bases; junction bases not matched to a gene: 1. The CDR3 is made up of 11 amino acids. Germline V lookup: CDR1 SNHLY, CDR2 FYNNEI. This CDR3 reads CASRDRVEAFF. CDR3 nucleotides: TGTGCCAGCAGGGACAGGGTTGAAGCTTTCTTT.

The genes are TRBV30 and TRBJ2-1, with no clear D. The CDR3 covers 13 residues. V was pared by 1 base and J by 5 bases, with 9 bases between. From germline, CDR1 is GTSNPN and CDR2 SVGIG (reference sequence). DNA of the CDR3: TGTGCCTGGAGTGACCAACTCAACAATGAGCAGTTCTTC. Translated: CAWSDQLNNEQFF.

The CDR3 loop reads CASSLAGSGGTQETQYF. The CDR3 coding sequence is TGCGCCAGCAGCTTGGCCGGTAGCGGGGGGACTCAAGAGACCCAGTACTTC. The V gene is TRBV5-1, the J gene TRBJ2-5; TRBD2 aligns across 10 bases. CDR1 and CDR2 from the germline V gene are SGHRS and YFSETQ. Losses at the gene ends were 0 bases for V and 2 bases for J; bases not matched to a gene: 7. The CDR3 extends over 17 amino acids.

The J gene is TRBJ2-5, the V gene TRBV10-3; 8 nucleotides align to TRBD2. The V gene's germline CDR1 is ENHRY and CDR2 SYGVKD. The trim removed 6 bases at V and 2 bases at J, leaving 8 bases unmatched. The CDR3 runs 15 residues. The CDR3 region is CAIRGARGEQETQYF. The CDR3 coding sequence is TGTGCCATCAGAGGTGCGCGGGGGGAACAAGAGACCCAGTACTTC.

The chain links TRBV30 to TRBJ1-4; D unresolved. V was cut by 3 bases and J by 0 bases, with 17 bases left in between. CDR1 and CDR2 from the germline V gene are GTSNPN and SVGIG (reference sequence). This CDR3 has 17 residues. CDR3 sequence: CAWSVIGEASTNEKLFF. The DNA of the CDR3 is TGTGCCTGGAGCGTAATCGGGGAGGCTTCAACTAATGAAAAACTGTTTTTT.

J is TRBJ2-7 and V is TRBV27; 9 nucleotides agree with TRBD2. V shed 0 bases, J shed 5 bases, and the junction held 11 bases outside the gene matches. Germline CDR1 and CDR2: MNHEY and SMNVEV (reference sequence). CDR3 length: 17 amino acids. This CDR3 reads CASSLSKGGLAMDEQYF. CDR3 DNA sequence: TGTGCCAGCAGTTTATCTAAAGGTGGACTAGCGATGGACGAGCAGTACTTC.

The CDR3 nucleotides read TGTGCCAGCAGCCGCGGAGGGACTTTAAACACAGATACGCAGTATTTT. It is translated as CASSRGGTLNTDTQYF. This chain joins TRBV11-3 and TRBJ2-3; tentative D call: TRBD2 (6 bases). Trimming shortened V by 5 bases and J by 2 bases, and 17 bases separated the two germline ends. Germline CDR1 SGHNT, CDR2 YENEEA. This CDR3 has 16 residues.

This chain links TRBV28 with TRBJ1-1, with 7 bases that match TRBD1. Losses at the gene ends were 6 bases for V and 1 base for J; bases not matched to a gene: 5. The V gene's germline CDR1 is MDHEN and CDR2 SYDVKM. The CDR3 covers 14 residues. CDR3 nucleotides: TGTGCCAGCAGGACGGGACAGTCGAACACTGAAGCTTTCTTT. Protein: CASRTGQSNTEAFF.

The chain carries TRBV15 and TRBJ2-7, with 12 bases aligning to TRBD2. In germline, CDR1 is LNHNV, CDR2 YYDKDF (reference sequence). With V trimmed by 2 bases and J by 2 bases, 4 bases remained unmatched. This CDR3 is 16 amino acids long. CDR3 in DNA: TGTGCCACCAGCAGAAGACTAGCGGGGGAAGCCTACGAGCAGTACTTC. Its translation: CATSRRLAGEAYEQYF.

This clone was detected only once. V usage is TRBV5-4 and J usage is TRBJ2-5, with 9 bases matching TRBD2. CDR3 size: 15 residues. The V and J ends lost 1 base and 2 bases, in that order; junction bases with no gene match: 3. Per germline, CDR1 SGHNT and CDR2 YYREEE (reference sequence). The DNA for the CDR3 is TGTGCCAGCAGCTTGAAGGCGGGGGGGCAAGAGACCCAGTACTTC. Protein: CASSLKAGGQETQYF.

V is TRBV19 and J is TRBJ2-3, with D uncertain. The CDR3 runs 16 residues. V shed 3 bases and J shed 4 bases, with 17 bases lying between them. From germline, CDR1 is LNHDA and CDR2 SQIVND (reference sequence). The CDR3 DNA reads TGTGCCAGTAGTATGCGTGGCAGTCGGAGCGCAGATACGCAGTATTTT. It specifies CASSMRGSRSADTQYF.

The rearrangement joins TRBV7-9 to TRBJ2-7, with 8 bases identical to TRBD1. Germline CDR1 is SEHNR and CDR2 is FQNEAQ (reference sequence). V gave up 8 bases and J gave up 6 bases; unmatched junction bases: 6. This CDR3 region has 12 residues. The DNA of the CDR3 is TGTGCCAGCGGGCAGGGGGCTCGCGAGCAGTACGTC. It is translated as CASGQGAREQYV.

V gene TRBV5-5 combines with J gene TRBJ2-1, with a tentative D call TRBD2 (6 bases). V was shortened by 3 bases and J by 9 bases, with 10 bases between the two germline ends. From germline, CDR1 is SGHKS and CDR2 YYEKEE (reference sequence). This CDR3 is 12 amino acids long. CDR3 amino acids: CASSYAGGEQFF. The CDR3 nucleotides read TGTGCCAGCAGCTACGCCGGGGGTGAGCAGTTCTTC. Based on the CDR3 plus reference TRBV5-5 and TRBJ2-1, the full variable domain is DAGVTQSPTHLIKTRGQQVTLRCSPISGHKSVSWYQQVLGQGPQFIFQYYEKEERGRGNFPDRFSARQFPNYSSELNVNALLLGDSALYLCASSYAGGEQFFGPGTRLTVL.

This clone is a singleton in its sample. V gene TRBV30 combines with J gene TRBJ2-5; D ambiguous. The length of the CDR3 is 11 residues. Germline values: CDR1 GTSNPN, CDR2 SVGIG (reference sequence). V was trimmed by 1 base and J by 4 bases, leaving 4 bases between them. CDR3 DNA: TGTGCCTGGAGTGAGGCAGAGACCCAGTACTTC. Translated, it gives CAWSEAETQYF.